These T cell receptor beta chains were read from a single sample in a study of blood T cell repertoires in COVID-19. Produced via immunoSEQ multiplex PCR; TCRdb's table is partial and in-frame only. The table includes around 60,000 clones, roughly 79% detected once. Sequences were obtained from peripheral blood. All receptors come from a human donor in a cohort sampled during active COVID-19. Each CDR3 is given with its conserved first and last residue. The D gene is left open where the match is weak. A row's size may be missing; if present it is once, few, many or a size class.

V: TRBV7-9; size: NA; J: TRBJ1-4; D: NA; DNA: TGTGCCAGCAGCTTAGCTGGGGGGTCAGCAACTAATGAAAAACTGTTTTTT; CDR3: CASSLAGGSATNEKLFF
V: TRBV19; size: once; J: TRBJ2-1; D: NA; DNA: TGTGCCAGTAGTATAGGAAGGAGTTACAATGAGCAGTTCTTC; CDR3: CASSIGRSYNEQFF
V: TRBV30; size: NA; J: TRBJ1-6; D: TRBD1; DNA: TGTGCCTGGAGGATGACAGGGGGTCCTAATTCACCCCTCCACTTT; CDR3: CAWRMTGGPNSPLHF
V: TRBV5-5; size: NA; J: TRBJ2-6; D: NA; DNA: TGTGCCAGCAGTCGGCTGGGCACGAAGAACTCTGGGGCCAACGTCCTGACTTTC; CDR3: CASSRLGTKNSGANVLTF
V: TRBV18; size: NA; J: TRBJ1-5; D: NA; DNA: TGTGCCAGCTCACCCGTTCGGGGGGCTAGCAATCAGCCCCAGCATTTT; CDR3: CASSPVRGASNQPQHF
V: TRBV28; size: NA; J: TRBJ1-5; D: NA; DNA: TGTGCCAGCAGTTTAGGGGAACCAGGGGAGCCCCAGCATTTT; CDR3: CASSLGEPGEPQHF
V: TRBV28; size: NA; J: TRBJ2-5; D: NA; DNA: TGTGCCAGCAGGGTTGGGGCCCAAGAGACCCAGTACTTC; CDR3: CASRVGAQETQYF
V: TRBV2; size: NA; J: TRBJ2-5; D: NA; DNA: TGTGCCAGCCACCTACAGTACCAAGAGACCCAGTACTTC; CDR3: CASHLQYQETQYF
V: TRBV4-2; size: NA; J: TRBJ2-7; D: TRBD2; DNA: TGTGCCGGCAGCCAAGATTCGGAAATAGCGGGCGCCTCCTACGAGCAGTACTTC; CDR3: CAGSQDSEIAGASYEQYF
V: TRBV7-2; size: few; J: TRBJ1-2; D: NA; DNA: TGTGCCAGCAGCTTAGTGGCAGGCTCCTATGGCTACACCTTC; CDR3: CASSLVAGSYGYTF
V: TRBV5-4; size: NA; J: TRBJ2-5; D: NA; DNA: TGTGCCAGCAGCTTGGGTGGGGGCAGAAACCAAGAGACCCAGTACTTC; CDR3: CASSLGGGRNQETQYF
V: TRBV5-1; size: few; J: TRBJ2-2; D: TRBD2; DNA: TGCGCCAGCAGCTTTCCGTCTAGCGGGAGTTGGGCCGGGGAGCTGTTTTTT; CDR3: CASSFPSSGSWAGELFF
V: TRBV7-2; size: NA; J: TRBJ1-1; D: NA; DNA: TGTGCCAGCAGCTTACTCCTTATGAACACTGAAGCTTTCTTT; CDR3: CASSLLLMNTEAFF
V: TRBV28; size: NA; J: TRBJ2-3; D: NA; DNA: TGTGCCAGCAGTTTGATTTCACAGGGTAGCACAGATACGCAGTATTTT; CDR3: CASSLISQGSTDTQYF
V: TRBV28; size: few; J: TRBJ1-6; D: NA; DNA: TGTGCCAGCATGCCAGGACACCGTAATTCACCCCTCCACTTT; CDR3: CASMPGHRNSPLHF
V: TRBV6-5; size: NA; J: TRBJ2-5; D: TRBD2; DNA: TGTGCCAGCAGGCGCCCTAGCGGAGGGGCCCGGACCCAGTACTTC; CDR3: CASRRPSGGARTQYF
V: TRBV7-9; size: NA; J: TRBJ2-5; D: TRBD2; DNA: TGTGCCAGCAGCTTAAGGGACCGGCTAGCGGGGGTAGGAGAGACCCAGTACTTC; CDR3: CASSLRDRLAGVGETQYF
V: TRBV28; size: NA; J: TRBJ1-5; D: NA; DNA: TGTGCCAGCAGTTCCGGGGAGAAGGACTTCAATCAGCCCCAGCATTTT; CDR3: CASSSGEKDFNQPQHF
V: TRBV5-5; size: NA; J: TRBJ1-2; D: TRBD1; DNA: TGTGCCAGCAGCTTATTGCCGGGACAGGGGGAAGGCTACACCTTC; CDR3: CASSLLPGQGEGYTF
V: TRBV14; size: NA; J: TRBJ2-3; D: TRBD2; DNA: TGTGCCAGCAGCCAAGTTTGGCCCCCGACTAGCGGGAGCCCCACAGATACGCAGTATTTT; CDR3: CASSQVWPPTSGSPTDTQYF